These T cell receptor beta chains were read from a single sample in a study of identical twins. MiXCR was run by TCRdb on the 5' RACE reads, yielding one entry per CDR3 protein. The sample shows fewer than 550,000 distinct CDR3 sequences, approximately 16% of them seen only once. Separately, the same data were catalogued under a study of yellow fever vaccine responses in identical twins.

Sequencing was performed on CD4+ T cells sorted from blood. The receptors shown here come from a woman aged 18-29 years in good health. The CDR3 runs from the conserved cysteine through the conserved F or W. D genes are given only for firm matches. Part of the rows lack a size; the others show once, few, many or a class for expanded clones.

j_call | clone_size | d_call | v_call | cdr3_aa | cdr3_nt
TRBJ1-2 | NA | TRBD1 | TRBV3-1 | CASRDSGTGNGYTF | TGTGCCAGCAGGGACTCCGGGACAGGTAACGGCTACACCTTC
TRBJ2-1 | few | NA | TRBV5-1 | CASSPTHDSAEQFF | TGCGCCAGCAGCCCTACCCATGATAGTGCTGAGCAGTTCTTC
TRBJ2-1 | NA | TRBD2 | TRBV20-1 | CSARLSGTGRDEQFF | TGCAGTGCTAGACTTAGCGGGACGGGCCGAGATGAGCAGTTCTTC
TRBJ1-2 | few | NA | TRBV5-1 | CASSLDREDYGYTF | TGCGCCAGCAGCTTGGACAGGGAGGACTATGGCTACACCTTC
TRBJ2-1 | many | NA | TRBV12-3/TRBV12-4 | CASSLRADSYNEQFF | TGTGCCAGCAGTCTCCGGGCCGACTCCTACAATGAGCAGTTCTTC
TRBJ2-1 | few | TRBD2 | TRBV3-1 | CASSQAGLAGMFF | TGTGCCAGCAGCCAGGCCGGACTAGCGGGGATGTTCTTC
TRBJ2-7 | few | NA | TRBV20-1 | CSARDAGWVTYEQYF | TGCAGTGCTAGAGATGCGGGTTGGGTCACCTACGAGCAGTACTTC
TRBJ1-5 | NA | NA | TRBV6-2/TRBV6-3 | CASSRGSGPQGPQHF | TGTGCCAGCAGTAGAGGGTCGGGGCCACAAGGACCCCAGCATTTT
TRBJ1-5 | few | NA | TRBV10-3 | CAISEQQGQPQHF | TGTGCCATCAGTGAGCAGCAGGGTCAGCCCCAGCATTTT
TRBJ2-5 | few | TRBD1 | TRBV6-1 | CASSSGQGWTKTQYF | TGTGCCAGCAGCTCCGGACAGGGGTGGACGAAGACCCAGTACTTC
TRBJ2-7 | NA | TRBD2 | TRBV4-1 | CASSRTSGSFYEQYF | TGCGCCAGCAGCCGGACTAGCGGGAGCTTCTACGAGCAGTACTTC
TRBJ2-1 | NA | NA | TRBV3-1 | CASSLLGRVSNEQFF | TGTGCCAGCAGCCTACTCGGCAGGGTTTCTAATGAGCAGTTCTTC
TRBJ1-2 | many | TRBD1 | TRBV12-3/TRBV12-4 | CASSSWNRGRDYGYTF | TGTGCCAGCAGTTCCTGGAACAGGGGGCGGGACTATGGCTACACCTTC
TRBJ1-1 | many | TRBD1 | TRBV6-1 | CASRRQGLTEAFF | TGTGCCAGCAGAAGACAGGGGCTCACTGAAGCTTTCTTT
TRBJ1-6 | few | TRBD1 | TRBV12-3/TRBV12-4 | CASSLQQGARSPLHF | TGTGCCAGCAGTCTTCAACAGGGGGCGCGGTCACCCCTCCACTTT
TRBJ2-3 | many | NA | TRBV24-1 | CATSDLRRGGTDTQYF | TGTGCCACCAGTGATTTGCGAAGGGGAGGCACAGATACGCAGTATTTT
TRBJ1-1 | NA | TRBD1 | TRBV5-1 | CASSLEGALGEAFF | TGCGCCAGCAGCTTGGAGGGGGCGTTAGGGGAAGCTTTCTTT
TRBJ2-4 | NA | NA | TRBV28 | CASSFEPEGAKNIQYF | TGTGCCAGCAGTTTCGAGCCCGAGGGGGCCAAAAACATTCAGTACTTC
TRBJ1-6 | NA | NA | TRBV28 | CASTSGGWGVNSPLHF | TGTGCCAGCACCTCCGGGGGCTGGGGAGTCAATTCACCCCTCCACTTT
TRBJ1-1 | NA | NA | TRBV6-1 | CASSGPGLKTFF | TGTGCCAGCAGTGGGCCAGGGTTGAAAACTTTCTTT
TRBJ2-1 | NA | TRBD2 | TRBV6-1 | CASSGTGTSFIEQFF | TGTGCCAGCAGTGGGACCGGGACTAGCTTTATTGAGCAGTTCTTC
TRBJ2-1 | few | TRBD2 | TRBV5-6 | CASTALAGWDNEQFF | TGTGCCAGCACCGCACTAGCGGGATGGGACAATGAGCAGTTCTTC
TRBJ2-1 | few | TRBD1 | TRBV6-2/TRBV6-3 | CASSRTGAISYNEQFF | TGTGCCAGCAGCCGGACAGGGGCGATCTCCTACAATGAGCAGTTCTTC
TRBJ1-1 | NA | NA | TRBV7-8 | CASSATGPGDTEAFF | TGTGCCAGCAGCGCTACCGGGCCTGGGGACACTGAAGCTTTCTTT
TRBJ1-1 | NA | NA | TRBV29-1 | CSALRQGSEAFF | TGCAGCGCCCTTAGGCAGGGAAGTGAAGCTTTCTTT
TRBJ1-2 | NA | NA | TRBV20-1 | CSARVGGPRNGYTF | TGCAGTGCTAGAGTTGGGGGTCCGAGGAATGGCTACACCTTC
TRBJ2-2 | NA | TRBD2 | TRBV7-9 | CASSSSGGPGELFF | TGTGCCAGCAGCTCAAGCGGGGGGCCTGGGGAGCTGTTTTTT
TRBJ2-5 | few | NA | TRBV24-1 | CATSRGPETQYF | TGTGCCACCAGTCGGGGGCCAGAGACCCAGTACTTC
TRBJ1-5 | few | NA | TRBV28 | CASSLLGRAGNQPQHF | TGTGCCAGCAGTTTATTGGGCAGGGCGGGCAATCAGCCCCAGCATTTT
TRBJ1-3 | few | NA | TRBV18 | CASSPGVRSSGNTIYF | TGTGCCAGCTCACCGGGCGTCAGGAGCTCTGGAAACACCATATATTTT
TRBJ2-3 | NA | NA | TRBV7-3 | CASSQAAVNTQYF | TGTGCCAGCAGCCAGGCGGCTGTCAATACGCAGTATTTT
TRBJ2-5 | few | NA | TRBV2 | CASSEAGIQETQYF | TGTGCCAGCAGTGAAGCGGGGATCCAAGAGACCCAGTACTTC
TRBJ2-1 | many | TRBD2 | TRBV5-1 | CASSLVAGASYNEQFF | TGCGCCAGCAGCTTGGTGGCGGGAGCCTCCTACAATGAGCAGTTCTTC
TRBJ2-2 | NA | TRBD1 | TRBV12-3/TRBV12-4 | CASSPTGNSGELFF | TGTGCCAGCAGTCCGACAGGGAACTCCGGGGAGCTGTTTTTT
TRBJ2-7 | NA | TRBD2 | TRBV14 | CASSQGGSGSNRYEQYF | TGTGCCAGCAGCCAAGGAGGGAGCGGGAGTAACCGTTACGAGCAGTACTTC
TRBJ2-7 | few | NA | TRBV7-6 | CASSAPQGHEQYF | TGTGCCAGCAGCGCTCCCCAGGGCCACGAGCAGTACTTC
TRBJ1-1 | NA | TRBD1 | TRBV7-9 | CASIRIVPGGGTEAFF | TGTGCCAGCATCCGGATCGTTCCAGGGGGCGGAACTGAAGCTTTCTTT
TRBJ2-5 | NA | TRBD1 | TRBV20-1 | CSVKQGASLETQYF | TGCAGTGTTAAACAGGGGGCGAGTTTAGAGACCCAGTACTTC
TRBJ2-3 | few | TRBD2 | TRBV20-1 | CSARDPQRGDTDTQYF | TGCAGTGCTAGAGATCCCCAGCGGGGAGACACAGATACGCAGTATTTT
TRBJ2-3 | NA | TRBD2 | TRBV27 | CASSLYGLAVSTDTQYF | TGTGCCAGCAGTTTATATGGGCTAGCGGTTAGCACAGATACGCAGTATTTT
TRBJ1-5 | NA | NA | TRBV7-8 | CASSFGQVNQPQHF | TGTGCCAGCAGCTTTGGCCAGGTCAATCAGCCCCAGCATTTT
TRBJ2-5 | few | NA | TRBV20-1 | CSAPLGRAGETQYF | TGCAGTGCCCCCCTCGGAAGGGCCGGTGAGACCCAGTACTTC
TRBJ1-2 | few | NA | TRBV3-1 | CASSQLAGVGYTF | TGTGCCAGCAGCCAACTGGCAGGGGTCGGCTACACCTTC
TRBJ2-1 | NA | NA | TRBV20-1 | CSARAFDGTGYNEQFF | TGCAGTGCTAGAGCCTTTGACGGAACAGGGTACAATGAGCAGTTCTTC
TRBJ2-5 | NA | TRBD2 | TRBV7-9 | CASSLKTSGQETQYF | TGTGCCAGCAGCTTAAAGACTAGCGGCCAAGAGACCCAGTACTTC
TRBJ2-7 | few | NA | TRBV25-1 | CASSDTYEQYF | TGTGCCAGCTCCGATACCTACGAGCAGTACTTC
TRBJ2-7 | NA | NA | TRBV29-1 | CSVGGSSREQYF | TGCAGCGTTGGAGGGTCCAGTCGCGAGCAGTACTTC
TRBJ2-7 | NA | TRBD1 | TRBV5-1 | CASSSSTGGYAYEQYF | TGCGCCAGCAGCTCCTCGACAGGGGGTTATGCCTACGAGCAGTACTTC
TRBJ2-5 | NA | NA | TRBV7-9 | CASSPRPDRETQYF | TGTGCCAGCAGCCCGCGACCGGACAGAGAGACCCAGTACTTC
TRBJ2-3 | few | TRBD2 | TRBV5-1 | CASSLDLAGGYTDTQYF | TGCGCCAGCAGCTTGGATCTAGCGGGAGGTTACACAGATACGCAGTATTTT
TRBJ2-3 | few | NA | TRBV5-1 | CASSFLAPGDTQYF | TGCGCCAGCAGCTTTCTAGCCCCCGGAGATACGCAGTATTTT
TRBJ2-2 | few | NA | TRBV14 | CASSPQAPRGPGELFF | TGTGCCAGCAGCCCACAAGCCCCCAGGGGACCCGGGGAGCTGTTTTTT
TRBJ2-3 | NA | TRBD2 | TRBV5-1 | CASSFPTSGYTDTQYF | TGCGCCAGCAGCTTCCCGACTAGCGGGTACACAGATACGCAGTATTTT
TRBJ2-5 | few | TRBD2 | TRBV29-1 | CSVGLPSRVETQYF | TGCAGCGTGGGACTACCTAGTCGTGTTGAGACCCAGTACTTC
TRBJ2-6 | NA | NA | TRBV12-3/TRBV12-4 | CASSFGRTFSGANVLTF | TGTGCCAGCAGTTTTGGCCGGACGTTCTCTGGGGCCAACGTCCTGACTTTC
TRBJ2-1 | NA | TRBD1 | TRBV4-1 | CASSQTGTGGGEQFF | TGCGCCAGCAGCCAAACCGGGACAGGGGGCGGTGAGCAGTTCTTC
TRBJ1-5 | few | NA | TRBV24-1 | CATSESGPGELSNQPQHF | TGTGCCACCAGTGAATCTGGGCCAGGGGAACTTAGCAATCAGCCCCAGCATTTT